This TCR beta chain was sequenced during a study of radiotherapy plus CTLA-4 blockade in lung cancer. Libraries were prepared by immunoSEQ multiplex PCR; TCRdb keeps only in-frame clonotypes and omits some of them. The sample has approximately 98,000 clones, 75% to 90% seen once. The CDR3 length is 15 residues. V gave up 1 base and J gave up 2 bases, with 12 bases separating them. The germline gives CDR1 SNHLY, CDR2 FYNNEI. This receptor was identified in a human donor with non-small cell lung cancer who had a partial response to radiotherapy plus ipilimumab. This rearrangement joins TRBV2 to TRBJ2-7; D is unclear. The material sequenced was peripheral blood, taken from a patient treated with radiotherapy plus ipilimumab. The CDR3 DNA is TGTGCCAGCAGTGAAGGATACAGTTCAGCCTACGAGCAGTACTTC. It specifies CASSEGYSSAYEQYF.